The clone carrying this TCR beta chain is labeled as medium-sized. The antigen remains unidentified. The sample comes from a study of spatial heterogeneity in lung cancer. Whole-study results and caveats: Expanded intratumoral alpha and beta TCR counts tracked tumor mutation counts.

Germline V gene sequence: CDR1 SGHDN, CDR2 FVKESK. This CDR3 is 15 amino acids long. With V trimmed by 1 base and J by 4 bases, 2 bases remained unmatched. Time point indicated: sample taken at primary tumor resection. The donors were fewer than 80 patients with non-small cell lung cancer that was early-stage and untreated. Sequencing was performed on whole RNA extracted from tumor and nontumor lung tissue, or from frozen PBMC, and the material was left unsorted. One entry per CDR3 protein results from TCRdb running MiXCR on the 5' RACE reads. The sample holds about 4,000 distinct CDR3 sequences; approximately 10% are singletons and the top ten take roughly 17%.

This TCR was sampled from a female donor with early-stage non-small cell lung cancer. V gene TRBV14 combines with J gene TRBJ2-3; 10 bases are a match to TRBD2. The sequencing used lung tumor tissue, collected at surgery. The CDR3 DNA is TGTGCCAGCAGCCAAGCCAGCGGGGGGGCAGATACGCAGTATTTT. Translated: CASSQASGGADTQYF.